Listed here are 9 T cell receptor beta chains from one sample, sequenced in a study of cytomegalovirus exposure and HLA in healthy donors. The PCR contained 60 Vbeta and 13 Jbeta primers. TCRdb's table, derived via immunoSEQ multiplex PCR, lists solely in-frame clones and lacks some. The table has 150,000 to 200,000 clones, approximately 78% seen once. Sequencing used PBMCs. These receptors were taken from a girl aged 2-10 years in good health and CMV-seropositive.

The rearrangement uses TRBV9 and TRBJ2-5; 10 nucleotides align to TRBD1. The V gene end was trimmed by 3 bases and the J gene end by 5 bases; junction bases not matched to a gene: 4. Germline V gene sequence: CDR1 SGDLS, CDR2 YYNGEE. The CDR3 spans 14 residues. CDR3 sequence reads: CASSGDRGGETQYF. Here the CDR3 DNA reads TGTGCCAGCAGCGGGGACAGGGGCGGGGAGACCCAGTACTTC.

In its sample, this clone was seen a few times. For the CDR3, the DNA is TGTGCCAGCAGTGACTCCGACAGTTCTGGGGCCAACGTCCTGACTTTC. This translates into CASSDSDSSGANVLTF. The chain uses TRBV6-4 and TRBJ2-6; a possible D gene is TRBD1 (5 bases). This CDR3 spans 16 amino acids. The ends were cut back, 0 bases at V and 1 base at J, with 7 bases in the middle. The germline CDR1 and CDR2 sequences are MRHNA and SNTAGT.

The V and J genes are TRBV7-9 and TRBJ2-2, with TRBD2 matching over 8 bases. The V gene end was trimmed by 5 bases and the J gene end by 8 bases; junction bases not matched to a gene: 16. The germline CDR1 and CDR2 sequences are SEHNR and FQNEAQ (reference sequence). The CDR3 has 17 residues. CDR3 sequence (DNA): TGTGCCAGCAGCCCAGGGTCTGGCAGCGGGAGAGGTGGGGAGCTGTTTTTT. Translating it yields CASSPGSGSGRGGELFF.

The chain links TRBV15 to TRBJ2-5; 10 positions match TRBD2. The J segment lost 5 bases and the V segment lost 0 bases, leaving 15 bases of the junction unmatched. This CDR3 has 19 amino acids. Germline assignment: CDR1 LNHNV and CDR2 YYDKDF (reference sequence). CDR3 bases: TGTGCCACCAGCAGAGACCCGCCTAGGAGCGGGAGGGCCGGGGAGACCCAGTACTTC. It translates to CATSRDPPRSGRAGETQYF.

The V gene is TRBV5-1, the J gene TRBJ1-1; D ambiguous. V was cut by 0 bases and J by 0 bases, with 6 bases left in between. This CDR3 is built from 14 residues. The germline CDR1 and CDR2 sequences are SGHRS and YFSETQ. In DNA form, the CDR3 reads TGCGCCAGCAGCTTGGAAATAGTGAACACTGAAGCTTTCTTT. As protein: CASSLEIVNTEAFF.

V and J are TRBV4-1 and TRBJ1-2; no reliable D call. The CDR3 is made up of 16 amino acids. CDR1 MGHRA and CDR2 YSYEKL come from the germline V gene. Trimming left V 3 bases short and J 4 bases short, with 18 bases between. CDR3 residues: CASSHIAGSSIYGYTF. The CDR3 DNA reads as TGCGCCAGCAGCCACATCGCCGGGTCCTCTATCTATGGCTACACCTTC.

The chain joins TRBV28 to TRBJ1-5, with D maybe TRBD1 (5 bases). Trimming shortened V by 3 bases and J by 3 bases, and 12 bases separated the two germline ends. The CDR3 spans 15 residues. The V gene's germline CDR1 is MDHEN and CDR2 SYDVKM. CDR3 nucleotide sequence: TGTGCCAGCAGTTTTATAAGGGGTACCAATCAGCCCCAGCATTTT. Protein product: CASSFIRGTNQPQHF.

The DNA for the CDR3 is TGTGCCAGCAGATCCCATGCAGACTCGAACACCGGGGAGCTGTTTTTT. This translates into CASRSHADSNTGELFF. The chain employs TRBV28 and TRBJ2-2; D ambiguous. This CDR3 spans 16 amino acids. Germline CDR1 MDHEN, CDR2 SYDVKM. V lost 6 bases and J 0 bases, leaving 14 bases between the germline ends. Based on the CDR3 plus reference TRBV28 and TRBJ2-2, the full variable domain is DVKVTQSSRYLVKRTGEKVFLECVQDMDHENMFWYRQDPGLGLRLIYFSYDVKMKEKGDIPEGYSVSREKKERFSLILESASTNQTSMYLCASRSHADSNTGELFFGEGSRLTVL.

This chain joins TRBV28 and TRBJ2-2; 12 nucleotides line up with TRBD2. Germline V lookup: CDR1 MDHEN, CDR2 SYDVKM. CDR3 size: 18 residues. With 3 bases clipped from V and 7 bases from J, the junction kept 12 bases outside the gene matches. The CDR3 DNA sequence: TGTGCCAGCAGTTTTCTAACTTCGCTAGCGGGAGGGGTCGGGGAGCTGTTTTTT. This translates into CASSFLTSLAGGVGELFF.